What follows are 13 T cell receptor beta chains derived from one specimen sequenced in a study of response to subunit inactivated influenza vaccine. TCRdb redid the calling of the RT-PCR reads with MiXCR, one entry per CDR3 protein. The sample has about 780,000 distinct CDR3 sequences, less than 20% seen once. The specimen comprised PBMCs from blood, sampled roughly 5 days after vaccination. These receptor sequences come from a man over 45 who received an inactivated influenza vaccine.

This clonotype was picked up a small number of times. The chain couples TRBV29-1 to TRBJ2-7, with 8 bases that match TRBD2. CDR1 and CDR2 from the germline V gene are SQVTM and ANQGSEA. The CDR3 is 13 residues long. With 6 bases clipped from V and 3 bases from J, the junction kept 7 bases outside the gene matches. DNA for the CDR3: TGCAGCGTGACTAGCGTTGATTTCTACGAGCAGTACTTC. The encoded protein is CSVTSVDFYEQYF.

This clonotype was found a few times. This chain links TRBV7-2 with TRBJ2-1; D unresolved. This CDR3 is 16 amino acids long. V was shortened by 2 bases and J by 3 bases, with 14 bases between the two germline ends. Germline values: CDR1 SGHTA, CDR2 FQGNSA. CDR3 loop: CASSLSSTSYYNEQFF. The CDR3 region has the DNA TGTGCCAGCAGCTTAAGTTCCACCTCCTACTACAATGAGCAGTTCTTC.

This clonotype came up many times. The chain joins TRBV7-8 to TRBJ1-5; D unclear. The V and J ends lost 5 bases and 3 bases respectively, with 11 bases between them. Germline V gene data show CDR1 as SGHVS and CDR2 as FQNEAQ. The CDR3 has 14 residues. The CDR3 DNA reads TGTGCCAGCAGCCCAATGGTCGTCAATCAGCCCCAGCATTTT. This sequence encodes CASSPMVVNQPQHF. Based on the CDR3 plus reference TRBV7-8 and TRBJ1-5, the full variable domain is GAGVSQSPRYKVAKRGQDVALRCDPISGHVSLFWYQQALGQGPEFLTYFQNEAQLDKSGLPSDRFFAERPEGSVSTLKIQRTQQEDSAVYLCASSPMVVNQPQHFGDGTRLSIL.

CDR3 sequence (DNA): TGTGCCAGCAGTGGGGACAGGGCAACACGCGAGCAGTACTTC. It is translated as CASSGDRATREQYF. The chain combines TRBV2 with TRBJ2-7, with 9 bases that match TRBD1. V shed 4 bases, J shed 6 bases, and the junction held 7 bases outside the gene matches. CDR3 length: 14 amino acids. The germline gives CDR1 SNHLY, CDR2 FYNNEI.

This clonotype was detected a few times. The rearrangement links TRBV20-1 to TRBJ1-4, with D possibly TRBD1 on 6 matching bases. The ends were cut back, 3 bases at V and 3 bases at J, with 14 bases in the middle. CDR1 is DFQATT, CDR2 SNEGSKA, per germline (reference sequence). The CDR3 consists of 15 residues. The CDR3 DNA reads TGCAGTGCTAGTCGGAACGGGGGGCCTAATGAAAAACTGTTTTTT. Translation: CSASRNGGPNEKLFF.

This sequence joins TRBV3-1 and TRBJ1-1, with D perhaps TRBD1 (5 bases). Deletions cut 1 base from V and 11 bases from J, with 11 bases between. The CDR3 is made up of 12 amino acids. Germline values: CDR1 LGHDT, CDR2 YNNKEL (reference sequence). The CDR3 protein is CASSQVMGQAFF. The CDR3 DNA reads TGTGCCAGCAGCCAAGTTATGGGGCAGGCTTTCTTT.

This clonotype was counted between two and nine times. This sequence joins TRBV20-1 and TRBJ2-2, with 9 bases fitting TRBD1. This CDR3 is 17 amino acids long. Germline V CDR1 and CDR2: DFQATT, SNEGSKA (reference sequence). Trimming took 1 base from V and 0 from J; bases not matched to a gene: 6. Here the CDR3 reads CSARGGQGISNTGELFF. The DNA for the CDR3 is TGCAGTGCTAGAGGGGGACAGGGCATCTCGAACACCGGGGAGCTGTTTTTT.

The J gene is TRBJ2-7, the V gene TRBV20-1; the D call may be TRBD1 or TRBD2 (5 bases each). Looked up from germline, CDR1 is DFQATT and CDR2 is SNEGSKA (reference sequence). V was cut by 4 bases and J by 1 base, with 17 bases left in between. The CDR3 is 15 residues long. The CDR3 sequence: CSAKFLSWGSYEQYF. The CDR3 nucleotides are TGCAGTGCTAAGTTTCTGAGTTGGGGGTCCTACGAGCAGTACTTC.

Here the CDR3 reads CSARVGSTSYEQYF. In nucleotides, the CDR3 is TGCAGTGCTAGAGTGGGCAGTACCTCGTACGAGCAGTACTTC. V is TRBV20-1 and J is TRBJ2-7, with D hard to call. This CDR3 is built from 14 residues. V dropped 1 base and J dropped 4 bases, with 14 bases sitting between them. The germline gives CDR1 DFQATT, CDR2 SNEGSKA (reference sequence).

The sample holds many counts of this clonotype. The chain links TRBV12-3 or TRBV12-4 to TRBJ2-1, with 10 bases that match TRBD2. The CDR3 covers 14 residues. J gave up 7 bases and V 8 bases, and 8 bases lay outside the gene matches. Here the CDR3 reads CASGQRGGRNEQFF. The CDR3 region has the DNA TGTGCCAGCGGCCAGCGGGGGGGCAGGAATGAGCAGTTCTTC.

This clonotype has just a few counts. The rearrangement uses TRBV10-3 and TRBJ2-2; D might be TRBD1 (6 bases). CDR1 is ENHRY and CDR2 is SYGVKD in the germline V gene. Trimming stripped 4 bases from V and 7 bases from J, with 13 bases between. This CDR3 spans 14 amino acids. CDR3 in DNA: TGTGCCATCAGTGTTAACAGGGATAACGGGGAGCTGTTTTTT. This translates into CAISVNRDNGELFF.

The J gene is TRBJ2-1, the V gene TRBV12-3 or TRBV12-4; 9 bases line up with TRBD2. V shed 6 bases and J 4 bases; nucleotides not matched to a gene: 10. The CDR3 length is 16 residues. CDR3 bases: TGTGCCAGCAGCACATCAGGACTAGCGATTTACAATGAGCAGTTCTTC. Translation gives CASSTSGLAIYNEQFF.

This clonotype was counted between two and nine times. V usage is TRBV29-1 and J usage is TRBJ2-2; 9 bases match TRBD1. V lost 7 bases and J lost 5; bases outside the gene matches: 14. This CDR3 has 16 amino acids. CDR1 SQVTM and CDR2 ANQGSEA come from the germline V gene. The CDR3 here is CSATATGTGRTGELFF. Written as DNA, the CDR3 is TGCAGCGCCACAGCGACCGGGACAGGGAGGACCGGGGAGCTGTTTTTT.